The subject of this entry is one T cell receptor (beta chain). No cognate antigen has been identified for it. No qualities accompany the bases; no much larger clone lies one base away. The cysteine opens and the phenylalanine closes a CDR3 of 17 amino acids. Only CDR3 DNA remains: 51 bases, in frame from the first base. The germline V gene encodes CDR1 SNHLY and CDR2 FYNNEI. The germline ends are 19 bases apart after V is trimmed by 6 bases and J by 0 bases. This sample is part of a study of T-cell memory formation after mild COVID-19 (dated by TCRdb to the early 2020s). In terms of the full investigation: TCR sequence clusters from the two donors were largely donor specific. The cohort comprised two young, previously healthy adult volunteers, one female and one male. T-cell clones expanding and contracting after mild COVID-19 in a couple of donors were tracked by longitudinal TCRalpha and TCRbeta repertoire sequencing. The investigation overall reported the following: Some responding clones were found in pre-infection memory, which suggests that pre-existing cross-reactive memory T cells took part in the SARS-CoV-2 response. Only a couple of mild cases were covered by the study, and larger cohorts that include severe cases with pre-infection samples were considered necessary. Clones that contracted from day 15 to 85 showed balanced CD4/CD8 phenotypes, whereas a second wave of clones that expanded from day 15 to 37 leaned towards CD4+. Contracting CD4+ clones were found mainly in CM and EM memory subsets, while CD8+ clones were enriched in EMRA. Whether the second-wave clones peaking on day 37 were SARS-CoV-2 specific was not confirmed.

Ficoll-Paque density gradient centrifugation was used to isolate PBMCs. Sequencing was performed on an Illumina NovaSeq 6000. cDNA libraries for TCRalpha and TCRbeta were prepared by 5'RACE using constant-segment primers, with sample barcodes and unique molecular identifiers added. Trizol reagent was used to extract RNA from every sample. Libraries were amplified in two PCR steps, with a second sample barcode and Illumina TruSeq adapters added in the second step. Sequencing of the libraries was done on an Illumina NovaSeq, producing 2 x 150 bp paired-end reads. The study's own analysis went as follows. With migec v1.2.7, reads were demultiplexed and then collapsed into UMI-guided consensus sequences. Using mixcr v2.1.11, UMI consensuses were aligned to TRA and TRB V and J templates and then assembled into clonotypes. Expanded or contracted clonotypes were those called significant by both edgeR and NoisET, with noise models trained on biological replicates. For edgeR calls, the thresholds were a false discovery rate-adjusted p below 0.01 and a log2 fold-change of 1. PCA with hierarchical clustering of max-normalized trajectories of the 1000 most abundant clonotypes was used as exploratory dynamics analysis. Each responding clone was given a CD4 or CD8 phenotype based on the CD4+ and CD8+ repertoires, which had been sequenced separately. TCRdb reanalyzed the raw reads on its own, using fastp at Q25 for trimming and MiXCR for clone calling, and kept in-frame beta chains. Rows are unified per CDR3 protein, each entry keeping the most common DNA and genes. These V and J calls rely on TCRdb rather than the paper's analysis. Present in this sample are some 350,000 distinct CDR3 sequences, approximately 12% of which were seen just once. About 21% of the sample is in the top ten clones.

The receptor chain draws on TRBV2 and TRBJ2-3, with no D gene named confidently. This clonotype was obtained from a man younger than 30 who had mild COVID-19 (a few samples of this study predate the infection). The sample titles of this study are shuffled in the database, so cell type and time point are left out; the donor was told from shared clones. The sample comprised PBMCs or a T cell subset sorted from them (not recorded which). The CDR3 protein: CASRDPRLRPSTDTQYF. The DNA reads as follows: TGTGCCAGCAGGGACCCTCGGCTCCGTCCTAGCACAGATACGCAGTATTTT.